The 14 T cell receptor beta chains listed next were all sequenced from one sample in a study of T cell responses to AZD1222 COVID-19 vaccine (dated by TCRdb to 2020 to 2022). Libraries were prepared through the immunoSEQ multiplex PCR assay. In TCRdb, the immuneACCESS table is reduced to in-frame sequences with V and J assigned. These tables do not hold every clone; where another copy was compared, an unresolved V gene accounts for under half, and the others remain unexplained. Recorded for this sample are some 150,000 clones; around 91% of them occurred a single time. 4% to 6% of the sample goes to the ten largest clones. Taken with the paper, the label for time point translates to: baseline before first vaccination. This material consisted of peripheral blood, taken on day 0 of AZD1222 vaccination. These receptors originate from an adult in good health.

This chain links TRBV18 with TRBJ1-1, with a possible D match to TRBD1 (6 bases). From germline, CDR1 is KGHSH and CDR2 LQKENI. The CDR3 is 14 amino acids. The germline V and J ends were trimmed by 4 bases and 3 bases, with 12 bases remaining between them. CDR3 loop: CASSRNRDHTEAFF. The DNA for the CDR3 is TGTGCCAGCTCACGGAACAGGGACCACACTGAAGCTTTCTTT.

This clone has only one observation. CDR3 amino acids: CASSLVASGSHGDEQFF. The DNA of the CDR3 is TGCGCCAGCAGCTTGGTAGCTAGCGGGAGCCACGGCGATGAGCAGTTCTTC. The rearrangement joins TRBV5-1 to TRBJ2-1, with 10 bases identical to TRBD2. The CDR3 runs to 17 residues. Trimming cost V 0 bases and J 8 bases; bases outside gene matches: 11. Per germline, CDR1 SGHRS and CDR2 YFSETQ.

The chain has TRBV14 and TRBJ1-1; D gene ambiguous. In germline, CDR1 is SGHDN, CDR2 FVKESK. This CDR3 region has 15 residues. V was trimmed by 4 bases and J by 3 bases, leaving 15 bases between them. CDR3 amino acids: CASSRYPDLYTEAFF. The CDR3 nucleotides read TGTGCCAGCAGCCGCTACCCAGACTTGTACACTGAAGCTTTCTTT.

The chain is built from TRBV7-3 and TRBJ1-1; D unclear. The CDR3 runs to 13 residues. CDR1 SGHTA and CDR2 FQGTGA come from the germline V gene. V lost 0 bases to trimming and J lost 6 bases, with 8 bases between them. CDR3 nucleotides: TGTGCCAGCAGCTTAACGGGGTCCGCTGAAGCTTTCTTT. Its protein is CASSLTGSAEAFF.

The chain combines TRBV5-1 with TRBJ2-2; D not resolved. The CDR3 contains 16 residues. Trimming pared 0 bases from V and 1 base from J, leaving 10 bases between. Per germline, CDR1 SGHRS and CDR2 YFSETQ. The CDR3 sequence: CASSLDGLGNTGELFF. The CDR3 nucleotides read TGCGCCAGCAGCTTGGACGGTCTGGGGAACACCGGGGAGCTGTTTTTT.

J is TRBJ2-2 and V is TRBV20-1; no clear D gene. Trimming took off 3 bases at V and 5 bases at J, with 10 bases between the two ends. The CDR3 runs to 13 residues. The germline V gene encodes CDR1 DFQATT and CDR2 SNEGSKA (reference sequence). The CDR3 protein is CSASIGRTGELFF. CDR3 DNA sequence: TGCAGTGCTAGTATAGGGCGAACCGGGGAGCTGTTTTTT.

The chain recombines TRBV3-1 (or the pseudogene TRBV3-2) with TRBJ2-5; D not certain. The CDR3 covers 13 residues. Trimming took 3 bases from V and 9 from J, leaving 14 bases between them. Per the germline V gene, CDR1 is LGHDT and CDR2 is YNNKEL (reference sequence). The CDR3 bases are TGTGCCAGCAGCCAGGCACTGTCTAGGGCCCAGTACTTC. This codes for CASSQALSRAQYF.

The chain recombines TRBV28 with TRBJ1-4; D is undetermined. Germline-derived CDR1 and CDR2 are MDHEN and SYDVKM. This CDR3 is 14 amino acids long. Trimming removed 6 bases from V and 2 bases from J, with 10 bases in between. For the CDR3, the DNA is TGTGCCAGCAGCGTAGGGCCGACTAATGAAAAACTGTTTTTT. Translated: CASSVGPTNEKLFF.

The J gene is TRBJ2-7, the V gene TRBV11-3, with a weak D call TRBD2 (7 bases). Trimming took off 4 bases at V and 3 bases at J, with 10 bases between the two ends. This CDR3 is built from 13 residues. Germline V gives CDR1 SGHNT, CDR2 YENEEA. CDR3 amino acids: CASSSGGLYEQYF. CDR3 DNA: TGTGCCAGCAGCTCGGGGGGCCTCTACGAGCAGTACTTC.

The chain has TRBV9 and TRBJ1-6, with no clear D. Germline V CDR1 and CDR2: SGDLS, YYNGEE. The CDR3 has 15 residues. V was trimmed by 0 bases and J by 7 bases, leaving 11 bases between them. CDR3 residues: CASSVATSPNSPLHF. The CDR3 DNA follows: TGTGCCAGCAGCGTAGCTACCAGCCCCAATTCACCCCTCCACTTT. Together with reference TRBV9 and TRBJ1-6, the CDR3 gives the full variable domain: DSGVTQTPKHLITATGQRVTLRCSPRSGDLSVYWYQQSLDQGLQFLIQYYNGEERAKGNILERFSAQQFPDLHSELNLSSLELGDSALYFCASSVATSPNSPLHFGNGTRLTVT.

The chain employs TRBV4-1 and TRBJ1-1; D may be TRBD1 (6 bases). The CDR3 spans 14 residues. Germline CDR1 MGHRA, CDR2 YSYEKL. Trimming removed 2 bases from V and 1 base from J, with 8 bases in between. The CDR3 sequence is CASSQQGTNTEAFF. Here the CDR3 DNA reads TGCGCCAGCAGCCAACAGGGGACGAACACTGAAGCTTTCTTT.

V usage is TRBV5-1 and J usage is TRBJ1-1; 7 bases align to TRBD1. Germline trimming cut 7 bases from V and 1 base from J; bases unmatched to any gene: 13. Per germline, CDR1 SGHRS and CDR2 YFSETQ. This CDR3 comprises 16 residues. The CDR3 protein is CASLVIPGQSNTEAFF. As DNA, the CDR3 is TGCGCCAGCTTGGTAATTCCGGGACAGTCGAACACTGAAGCTTTCTTT.

The V gene is TRBV3-1 (or the pseudogene TRBV3-2), the J gene TRBJ2-5; D remains ambiguous. The CDR3 loop spans 12 amino acids. CDR1 is LGHDT, CDR2 YNNKEL, per germline (reference sequence). V dropped 4 bases and J dropped 5 bases, with 8 bases sitting between them. CDR3 nucleotides: TGTGCCAGCAGCCCAAATATGGAGACCCAGTACTTC. Residues: CASSPNMETQYF.

The chain couples TRBV5-4 to TRBJ1-1; D remains ambiguous. The V and J ends lost 4 bases and 3 bases respectively, with 16 bases between them. CDR1 SGHNT and CDR2 YYREEE come from the germline V gene (reference sequence). This CDR3 region has 15 residues. CDR3: CASSMSSGLHTEAFF. CDR3 nucleotides: TGTGCCAGCAGCATGTCTTCCGGGCTGCACACTGAAGCTTTCTTT.